Below, 27 T cell receptor beta chains from the same sample are listed, as sequenced in a study of CD8 T cells in ankylosing spondylitis. MiXCR, applied by TCRdb to the 5' RACE reads, yields one record per CDR3 protein. This sample has more than 200,000 distinct CDR3 sequences; more than 20% occur once, and the top ten carry 0.6% to 0.75%. The sample consisted of blood, either unsorted or a sorted T cell fraction (not recorded which). All receptors derive from a male donor with ankylosing spondylitis or in good health (not recorded which).

This clonotype was observed at least ten times. The chain's CDR3 is CASSPNFMNTEAFF. CDR3 nucleotides: TGTGCCAGCAGCCCAAACTTCATGAACACTGAAGCTTTCTTT. V is TRBV3-1 and J is TRBJ1-1; D uncertain. The germline V gene encodes CDR1 LGHDT and CDR2 YNNKEL (reference sequence). The CDR3 has 14 residues. The V end was cut by 4 bases, the J end by 0 bases, with 9 bases between. The complete variable domain, with remaining parts taken from reference TRBV3-1 and TRBJ1-1, reads DTAVSQTPKYLVTQMGNDKSIKCEQNLGHDTMYWYKQDSKKFLKIMFSYNNKELIINETVPNRFSPKSPDKAHLNLHINSLELGDSAVYFCASSPNFMNTEAFFGQGTRLTVV.

This clonotype was seen at least ten times. V usage is TRBV29-1 and J usage is TRBJ1-1; D may be TRBD1 (5 bases). Germline V gene data show CDR1 as SQVTM and CDR2 as ANQGSEA. The CDR3 sequence is 14 residues long. The germline V and J ends were trimmed by 5 bases and 3 bases, with 16 bases remaining between them. The CDR3 region has the DNA TGCAGCGTTCGACCAGGGTATGGGGACACTGAAGCTTTCTTT. Its protein product is CSVRPGYGDTEAFF.

The sample holds many counts of this clonotype. The rearrangement uses TRBV12-3 or TRBV12-4 and TRBJ1-3; 8 positions agree with TRBD1. This CDR3 has 12 amino acids. The trim removed 2 bases at V and 11 bases at J, leaving 2 bases unmatched. As DNA, the CDR3 is TGTGCCAGCAGTTTAACGACAGGGGCCATATATTTT. It yields the protein CASSLTTGAIYF.

The V call is TRBV6-6, the J call TRBJ1-3; D remains ambiguous. Trimming took off 6 bases at V and 1 base at J, with 7 bases between the two ends. The CDR3 totals 13 residues. Germline values: CDR1 MNHNY, CDR2 SVGAGI (reference sequence). The CDR3 reads CASRSISGNTIYF. The CDR3 coding sequence is TGTGCCAGCAGGTCGATTTCTGGAAACACCATATATTTT.

The chain is built from TRBV5-4 and TRBJ2-7; either TRBD1 or TRBD2 may fit D (5 bases each). Germline CDR1 is SGHNT and CDR2 is YYREEE (reference sequence). This CDR3 has 17 amino acids. The V end lost 2 bases, the J end lost 7 bases, and 25 bases lay between the germline ends. The CDR3 region has the DNA TGTGCCAGCAGCTTTGATCCGGGACGGCTTAAGTCACGGGAGCAGTACTTC. It encodes CASSFDPGRLKSREQYF.

There are a few counts of this clonotype. The chain is built from TRBV12-3 or TRBV12-4 and TRBJ2-2, with D unresolved. V was pared by 5 bases and J by 1 base, with 14 bases between. This CDR3 spans 16 amino acids. CDR3 coding DNA: TGTGCCAGCAGTCTAGTGGGTGCAGGGAACACCGGGGAGCTGTTTTTT. It yields the protein CASSLVGAGNTGELFF.

This clonotype was found many times. J is TRBJ2-5 and V is TRBV20-1; no firm D call. Trimming pared 3 bases from V and 4 bases from J, leaving 12 bases between. Germline values: CDR1 DFQATT, CDR2 SNEGSKA (reference sequence). The CDR3 is 13 amino acids. The CDR3 region is CSARARVRETQYF. The CDR3, as DNA: TGCAGTGCTAGGGCTCGGGTGCGAGAGACCCAGTACTTC.

The genes are TRBV12-3 or TRBV12-4 and TRBJ1-1; 7 bases agree with TRBD1. V dropped 4 bases and J dropped 1; count of bases not matched to a gene: 6. This CDR3 contains 15 residues. This chain's CDR3 is CASSSTGRPNTEAFF. The CDR3 DNA sequence: TGTGCCAGCAGTTCGACAGGGAGGCCGAACACTGAAGCTTTCTTT.

This clonotype was recorded at least ten times. This sequence joins TRBV12-3 or TRBV12-4 and TRBJ2-6, with 7 positions matching TRBD1. V gave up 3 bases and J gave up 2 bases; unmatched junction bases: 1. This CDR3 spans 15 amino acids. CDR3 residues: CASSLTGTGANVLTF. CDR3 bases: TGTGCCAGCAGTTTGACAGGGACTGGGGCCAACGTCCTGACTTTC.

This clonotype was detected ten times or more. The V call is TRBV20-1, the J call TRBJ2-3; TRBD2 matches 7 bases. The V gene end was trimmed by 2 bases and the J gene end by 4 bases; junction bases not matched to a gene: 9. Germline CDR1 DFQATT, CDR2 SNEGSKA (reference sequence). This CDR3 contains 15 residues. CDR3 residues: CSARSGEGWADTQYF. CDR3 in DNA: TGCAGTGCTAGATCTGGGGAGGGGTGGGCAGATACGCAGTATTTT.

This chain uses TRBV20-1 with TRBJ2-5; 8 nucleotides line up with TRBD2. CDR3 length: 13 residues. Looked up from germline, CDR1 is DFQATT and CDR2 is SNEGSKA (reference sequence). The trim removed 4 bases at V and 4 bases at J, leaving 5 bases unmatched. The CDR3 loop reads CSANRGGRETQYF. The DNA of the CDR3 is TGCAGTGCTAATCGGGGGGGCCGAGAGACCCAGTACTTC.

In this sample, this clonotype turned up a few times. The chain is built from TRBV5-6 and TRBJ1-2; D may be TRBD1 (5 bases). Germline loops: CDR1 SGHDT, CDR2 YYEEEE. CDR3 size: 13 residues. V was clipped by 0 bases and J by 8 bases, with 11 bases between them. CDR3 sequence (DNA): TGTGCCAGCAGCTTGGCGCTGGGGCGCGGCTACACCTTC. This codes for CASSLALGRGYTF.

This clonotype was picked up many times. This chain links TRBV20-1 with TRBJ2-1, with 9 bases aligning to TRBD2. Germline-derived CDR1 and CDR2 are DFQATT and SNEGSKA (reference sequence). The V gene end was trimmed by 1 base and the J gene end by 1 base; junction bases not matched to a gene: 5. CDR3 length equals 16 residues. CDR3 sequence reads: CSARGGLAGSYNEQFF. In DNA form, the CDR3 reads TGCAGTGCTAGAGGTGGTCTAGCGGGGTCCTACAATGAGCAGTTCTTC.

There are many counts of this clonotype. The chain joins TRBV2 to TRBJ2-5, with 7 bases matching TRBD1. Germline assignment: CDR1 SNHLY and CDR2 FYNNEI. The CDR3 consists of 13 residues. V shed 7 bases, J shed 5 bases, and the junction held 7 bases outside the gene matches. The CDR3 DNA reads as TGTGCCAGCACCAGACAGGGTGGGGAGACCCAGTACTTC. Amino acid sequence: CASTRQGGETQYF.

This rearrangement joins TRBV12-3 or TRBV12-4 to TRBJ2-7; unclear D gene. The CDR3 extends over 14 amino acids. Trimming cost V 1 base and J 4 bases, with 11 bases left between them. CDR3 in amino acids: CASSLGGNHYEQYF. The CDR3, as DNA: TGTGCCAGCAGTTTAGGTGGAAATCATTACGAGCAGTACTTC.

This clonotype was detected only a few times. The chain links TRBV20-1 to TRBJ2-3, with D perhaps matching TRBD2 (7 bases). V was clipped by 0 bases and J by 4 bases, with 14 bases between them. Germline loops: CDR1 DFQATT, CDR2 SNEGSKA (reference sequence). This CDR3 has 15 residues. This CDR3 reads CSARDDGGLADTQYF. DNA for the CDR3: TGCAGTGCTAGAGATGACGGGGGGCTCGCAGATACGCAGTATTTT.

This clonotype has ten or more counts. This rearrangement joins TRBV12-3 or TRBV12-4 to TRBJ2-2; D tentatively fits TRBD1 or TRBD2 (6 bases each). This CDR3 is built from 15 residues. V dropped 1 base and J dropped 3 bases, with 9 bases sitting between them. The CDR3 spells CASSLVGGYTGELFF. In DNA, the CDR3 is TGTGCCAGCAGTTTAGTCGGGGGCTACACCGGGGAGCTGTTTTTT.

CDR3 nucleotides: TGTGCCAGCAGCTTAGCTCCGTACTCCTACGAGCAGTACTTC. It is translated as CASSLAPYSYEQYF. The chain uses TRBV7-2 and TRBJ2-7, with no clear D. There are 14 residues in the CDR3. CDR1 and CDR2 from the germline V gene are SGHTA and FQGNSA. V lost 0 bases to trimming and J lost 0 bases, with 6 bases between them.

This clonotype came up many times. V and J are TRBV9 and TRBJ2-3; D unclear. V was pared by 4 bases and J by 2 bases, with 11 bases between. The V gene's germline CDR1 is SGDLS and CDR2 YYNGEE. The CDR3 is 14 amino acids. The CDR3 region is CASSPRAFTDTQYF. CDR3 sequence (DNA): TGTGCCAGCAGCCCCCGGGCCTTCACAGATACGCAGTATTTT.

V usage is TRBV20-1 and J usage is TRBJ2-5; TRBD2 might be the D (5 bases). V was shortened by 4 bases and J by 7 bases, with 19 bases between the two germline ends. Germline V gene data show CDR1 as DFQATT and CDR2 as SNEGSKA (reference sequence). This CDR3 comprises 14 residues. The CDR3 is CSAMRATTVWTQYF. In DNA form, the CDR3 reads TGCAGTGCTATGAGGGCCACTACCGTCTGGACCCAGTACTTC.

The V and J genes are TRBV6-5 and TRBJ1-2; a possible D gene is TRBD1 (6 bases). In germline, CDR1 is MNHEY, CDR2 SVGAGI. CDR3 length equals 14 residues. Trimming left V 0 bases short and J 5 bases short, with 10 bases between. The DNA of the CDR3 is TGTGCCAGCAGTTACTCTAGGGGGGAATATGGCTACACCTTC. Its translation: CASSYSRGEYGYTF.

The sample holds many counts of this clonotype. The chain couples TRBV18 to TRBJ2-1; 12 bases match TRBD2. The V gene's germline CDR1 is KGHSH and CDR2 LQKENI. The CDR3 extends over 15 amino acids. V lost 3 bases to trimming and J lost 8 bases; unmatched junction nucleotides: 5. The CDR3 nucleotides are TGTGCCAGCTCACCGGCTAGCGGGGGGGTCGATGAGCAGTTCTTC. Translation: CASSPASGGVDEQFF.

This clonotype appeared many times. CDR3: CSARRSDEQFF. For the CDR3, the DNA is TGCAGTGCTAGACGTTCCGATGAGCAGTTCTTC. The chain uses TRBV20-1 and TRBJ2-1, with D unresolved. In germline, CDR1 is DFQATT, CDR2 SNEGSKA (reference sequence). V lost 2 bases and J lost 8, with 7 bases in between. CDR3 length: 11 amino acids.

This clonotype was counted many times. The chain couples TRBV29-1 to TRBJ2-1, with no clear D. Germline V CDR1 and CDR2: SQVTM, ANQGSEA. The V end lost 2 bases, the J end lost 1 base, and 0 bases lay between the germline ends. This CDR3 has 11 residues. CDR3 sequence: CSVESYNEQFF. The DNA of the CDR3 is TGCAGCGTTGAATCCTACAATGAGCAGTTCTTC.

This clonotype was seen a few times. The chain links TRBV29-1 to TRBJ1-2, with 7 bases aligning to TRBD1. Germline CDR1 reads SQVTM; CDR2 reads ANQGSEA. CDR3 length equals 14 residues. The ends lost 6 bases at V and 4 bases at J; junction bases unmatched: 11. The CDR3 DNA reads TGCAGCGTACAACAGGGGACTACCTTCTATGGCTACACCTTC. It is translated as CSVQQGTTFYGYTF.

This clonotype has a count of ten or more. The chain couples TRBV12-3 or TRBV12-4 to TRBJ2-3; either TRBD1 or TRBD2 may fit D (6 bases each). V shed 5 bases and J shed 5 bases, with 8 bases lying between them. The length of the CDR3 is 12 residues. CDR3 in DNA: TGTGCCAGCAGTGGGGGGCGAGATACGCAGTATTTT. Encoded protein: CASSGGRDTQYF.

This clonotype was picked up many times. CDR3 sequence (DNA): TGCAGTGCTAGAGATACGGTTGTAGGGGGCTCCCCTGAAGCTTTCTTT. Translated, it gives CSARDTVVGGSPEAFF. The rearrangement uses TRBV20-1 and TRBJ1-1; 7 bases fit TRBD1. The V gene end was trimmed by 0 bases and the J gene end by 6 bases; junction bases not matched to a gene: 13. CDR3 size: 16 residues. Germline values: CDR1 DFQATT, CDR2 SNEGSKA (reference sequence).